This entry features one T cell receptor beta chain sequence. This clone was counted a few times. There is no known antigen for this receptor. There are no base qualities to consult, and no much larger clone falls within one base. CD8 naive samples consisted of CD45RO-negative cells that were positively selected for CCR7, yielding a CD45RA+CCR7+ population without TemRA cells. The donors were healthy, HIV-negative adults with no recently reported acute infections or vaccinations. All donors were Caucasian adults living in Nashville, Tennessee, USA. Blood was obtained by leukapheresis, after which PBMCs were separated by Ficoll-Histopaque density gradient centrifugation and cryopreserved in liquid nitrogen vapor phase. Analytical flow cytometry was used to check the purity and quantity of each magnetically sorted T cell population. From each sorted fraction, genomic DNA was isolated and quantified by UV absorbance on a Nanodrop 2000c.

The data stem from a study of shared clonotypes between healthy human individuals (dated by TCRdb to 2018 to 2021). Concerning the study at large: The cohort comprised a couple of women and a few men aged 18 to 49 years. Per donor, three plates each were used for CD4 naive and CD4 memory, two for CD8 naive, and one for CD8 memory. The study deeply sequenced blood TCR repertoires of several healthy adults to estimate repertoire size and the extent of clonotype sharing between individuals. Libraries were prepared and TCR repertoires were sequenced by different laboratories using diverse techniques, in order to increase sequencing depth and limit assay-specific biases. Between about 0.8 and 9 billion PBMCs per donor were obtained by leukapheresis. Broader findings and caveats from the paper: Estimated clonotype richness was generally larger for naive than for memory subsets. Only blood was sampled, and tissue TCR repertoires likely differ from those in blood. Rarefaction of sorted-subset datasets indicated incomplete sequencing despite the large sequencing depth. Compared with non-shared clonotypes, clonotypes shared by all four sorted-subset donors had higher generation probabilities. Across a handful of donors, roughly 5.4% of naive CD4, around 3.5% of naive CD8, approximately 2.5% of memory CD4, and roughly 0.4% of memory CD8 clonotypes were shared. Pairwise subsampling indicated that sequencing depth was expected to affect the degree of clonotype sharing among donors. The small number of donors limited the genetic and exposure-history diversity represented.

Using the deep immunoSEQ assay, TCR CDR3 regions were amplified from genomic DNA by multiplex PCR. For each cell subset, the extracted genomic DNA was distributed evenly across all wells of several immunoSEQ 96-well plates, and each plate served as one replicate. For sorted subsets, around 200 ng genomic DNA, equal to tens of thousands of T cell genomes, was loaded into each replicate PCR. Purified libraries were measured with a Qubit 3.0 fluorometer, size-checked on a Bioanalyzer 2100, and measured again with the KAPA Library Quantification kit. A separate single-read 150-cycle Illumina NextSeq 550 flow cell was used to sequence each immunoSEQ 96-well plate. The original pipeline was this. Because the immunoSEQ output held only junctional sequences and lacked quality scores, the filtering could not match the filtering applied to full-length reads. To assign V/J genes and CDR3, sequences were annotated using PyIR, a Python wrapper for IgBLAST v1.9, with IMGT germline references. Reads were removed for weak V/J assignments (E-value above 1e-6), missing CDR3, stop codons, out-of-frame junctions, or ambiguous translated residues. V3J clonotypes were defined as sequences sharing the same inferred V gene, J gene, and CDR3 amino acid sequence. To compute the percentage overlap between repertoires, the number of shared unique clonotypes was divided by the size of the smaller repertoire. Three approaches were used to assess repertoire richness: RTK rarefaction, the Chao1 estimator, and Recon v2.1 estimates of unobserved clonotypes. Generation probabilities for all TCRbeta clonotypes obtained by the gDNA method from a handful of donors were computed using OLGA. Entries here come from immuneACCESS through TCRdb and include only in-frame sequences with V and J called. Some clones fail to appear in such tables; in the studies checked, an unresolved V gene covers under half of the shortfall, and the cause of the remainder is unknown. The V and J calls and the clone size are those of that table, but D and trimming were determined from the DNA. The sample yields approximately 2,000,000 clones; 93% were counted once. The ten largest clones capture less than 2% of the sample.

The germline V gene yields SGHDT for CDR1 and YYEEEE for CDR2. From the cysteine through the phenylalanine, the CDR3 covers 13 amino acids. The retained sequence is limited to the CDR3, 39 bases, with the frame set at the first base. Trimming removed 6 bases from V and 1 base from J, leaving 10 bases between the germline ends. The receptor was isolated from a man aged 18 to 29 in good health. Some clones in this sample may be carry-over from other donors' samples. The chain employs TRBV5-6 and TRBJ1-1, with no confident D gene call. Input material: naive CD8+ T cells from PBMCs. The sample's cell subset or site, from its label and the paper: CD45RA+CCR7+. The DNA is TGTGCCAGCAACCGGGTTGGGAACACTGAAGCTTTCTTT. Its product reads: CASNRVGNTEAFF.